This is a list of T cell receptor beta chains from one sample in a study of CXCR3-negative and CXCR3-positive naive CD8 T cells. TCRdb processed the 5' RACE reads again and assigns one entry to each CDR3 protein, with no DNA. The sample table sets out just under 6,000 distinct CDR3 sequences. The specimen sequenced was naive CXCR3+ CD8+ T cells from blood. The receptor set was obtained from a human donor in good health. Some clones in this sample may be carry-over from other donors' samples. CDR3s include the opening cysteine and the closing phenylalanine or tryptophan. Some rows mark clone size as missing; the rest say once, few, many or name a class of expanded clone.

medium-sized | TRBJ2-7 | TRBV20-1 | CSARTTGGRGYEQYF
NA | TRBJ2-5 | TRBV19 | CASIDPDSKETQYF
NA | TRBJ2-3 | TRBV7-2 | CASSPGGGAVTDTQYF
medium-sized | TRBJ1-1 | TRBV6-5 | CASSYPNYTAGSLNTEAFF
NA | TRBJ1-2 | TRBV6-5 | CASSRDGSYGYTF
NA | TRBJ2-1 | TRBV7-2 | CASSKTGLAGGQQFF
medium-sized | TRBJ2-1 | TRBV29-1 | CTTGLADYNEQFF
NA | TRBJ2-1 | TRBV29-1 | CSVMGAGHSYNEQFF
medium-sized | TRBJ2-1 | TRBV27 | CASSSQREGYNEQFF
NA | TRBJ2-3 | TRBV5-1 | CASSLGGVTSTDTQYF
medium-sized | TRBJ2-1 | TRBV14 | CASSQFGTGSDEQFF
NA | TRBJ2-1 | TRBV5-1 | CASSFTGTDNEQFF
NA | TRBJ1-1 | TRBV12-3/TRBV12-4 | CASSPQGTEAFF
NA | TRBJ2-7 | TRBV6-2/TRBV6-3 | CASSYHGPTYEQYF
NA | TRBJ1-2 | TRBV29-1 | CSASTNYGYTF
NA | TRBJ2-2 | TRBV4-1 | CASSQGLADTGELFF
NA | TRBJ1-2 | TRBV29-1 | CSVEDRNGYTF
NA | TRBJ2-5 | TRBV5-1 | CASRSREGLRENQYF
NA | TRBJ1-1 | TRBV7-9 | CASRLSGTEAFF
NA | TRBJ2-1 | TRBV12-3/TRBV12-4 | CASSLATYNEQFF
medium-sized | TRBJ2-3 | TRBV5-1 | CASSPFDIAGSTDTQYF
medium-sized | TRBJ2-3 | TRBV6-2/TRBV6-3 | CASSYSWREDSDTQYF
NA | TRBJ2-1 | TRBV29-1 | CSVGTGGNEQFF
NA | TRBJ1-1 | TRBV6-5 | CASSYAAEGSWNTEAFF
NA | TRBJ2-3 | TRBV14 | CASRSGIITDTQYF
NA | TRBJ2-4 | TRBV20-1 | CSARSLGENIQYF
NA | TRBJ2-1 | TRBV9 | CASSVATQGYNEQFF
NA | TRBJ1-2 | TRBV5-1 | CASSTSAPGGAVRYGYTF
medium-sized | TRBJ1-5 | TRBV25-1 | CASSDTGAFGQPQHF
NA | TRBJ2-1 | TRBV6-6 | CATGSRVGAEQFF
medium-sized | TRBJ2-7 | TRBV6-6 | CASSSQDRFPYEQYF
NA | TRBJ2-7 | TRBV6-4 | CASIRTGGTYEQYF
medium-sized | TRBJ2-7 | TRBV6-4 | CASSDSHSTTGSSYEQYF
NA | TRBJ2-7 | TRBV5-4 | CASSSGWEQYF
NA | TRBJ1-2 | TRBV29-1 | CSVPREGGYTF
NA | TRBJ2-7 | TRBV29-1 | CSVDTGLAAEQYF
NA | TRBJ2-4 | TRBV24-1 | CATSDLPAGVLERAKNIQYF
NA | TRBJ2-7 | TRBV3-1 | CASSQMDSSYEQYF
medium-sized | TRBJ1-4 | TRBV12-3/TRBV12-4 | CASSFSDEKLFF
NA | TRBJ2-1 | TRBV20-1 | CSARDQERSNYNEQFF
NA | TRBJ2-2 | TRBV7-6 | CASSLLVGSTGELFF
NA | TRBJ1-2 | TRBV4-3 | CASSQWSGGEPPNYGYTF
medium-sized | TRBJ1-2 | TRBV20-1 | CSARKDHLGQGYYGYTF
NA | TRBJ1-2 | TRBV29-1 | CSVEDPVLNYGYTF
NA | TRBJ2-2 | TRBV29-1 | CSVSLAGVYTGELFF
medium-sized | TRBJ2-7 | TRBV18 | CASSPGSAVYEQYF
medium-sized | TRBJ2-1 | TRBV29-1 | CSVEDTSGREVSYNEQFF
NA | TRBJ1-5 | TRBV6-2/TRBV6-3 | CASSYTRGFSQPQHF
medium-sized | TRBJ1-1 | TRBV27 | CASSLAPGATEAFF
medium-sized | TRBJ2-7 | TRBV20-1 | CSARDQQREAAASSYEQYF
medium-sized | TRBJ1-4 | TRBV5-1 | CASSFEGEKLFF
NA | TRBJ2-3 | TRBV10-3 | CAILEAQTDTQYF
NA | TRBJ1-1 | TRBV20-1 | CSAEGRTMNTEAFF
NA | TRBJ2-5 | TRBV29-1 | CSVEDYQGRVETQYF
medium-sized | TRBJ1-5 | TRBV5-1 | CASSPGQTNQPQHF
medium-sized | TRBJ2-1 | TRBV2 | CASSKRPGGNEQFF
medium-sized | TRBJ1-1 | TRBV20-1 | CSARDGRMNTEAFF
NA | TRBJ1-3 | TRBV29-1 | CSVGDSGTANTIYF
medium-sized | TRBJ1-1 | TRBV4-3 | CASSPLTLGGTMNTEAFF
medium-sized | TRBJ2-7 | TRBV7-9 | CASSLGLAGTSYEQYF